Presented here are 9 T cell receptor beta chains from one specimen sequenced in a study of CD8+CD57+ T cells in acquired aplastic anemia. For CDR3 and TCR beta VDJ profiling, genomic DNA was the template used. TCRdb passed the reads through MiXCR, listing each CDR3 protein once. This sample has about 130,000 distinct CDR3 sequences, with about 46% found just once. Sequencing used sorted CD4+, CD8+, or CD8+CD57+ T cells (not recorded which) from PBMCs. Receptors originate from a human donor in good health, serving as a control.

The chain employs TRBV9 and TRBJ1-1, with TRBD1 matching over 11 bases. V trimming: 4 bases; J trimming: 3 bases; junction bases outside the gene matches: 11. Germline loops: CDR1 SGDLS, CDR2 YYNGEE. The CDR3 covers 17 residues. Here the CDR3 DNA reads TGTGCCAGCAGCCCTAAGGGACAGGGGGACAAGGACACTGAAGCTTTCTTT. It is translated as CASSPKGQGDKDTEAFF. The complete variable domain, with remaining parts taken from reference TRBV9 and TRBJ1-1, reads DSGVTQTPKHLITATGQRVTLRCSPRSGDLSVYWYQQSLDQGLQFLIQYYNGEERAKGNILERFSAQQFPDLHSELNLSSLELGDSALYFCASSPKGQGDKDTEAFFGQGTRLTVV.

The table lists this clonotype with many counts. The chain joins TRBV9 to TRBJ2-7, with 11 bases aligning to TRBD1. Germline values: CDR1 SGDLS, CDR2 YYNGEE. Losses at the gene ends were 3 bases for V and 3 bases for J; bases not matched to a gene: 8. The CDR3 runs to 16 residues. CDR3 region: CASSAGTGGFVYEQYF. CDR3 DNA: TGTGCCAGCAGCGCTGGGACAGGGGGTTTTGTCTACGAGCAGTACTTC.

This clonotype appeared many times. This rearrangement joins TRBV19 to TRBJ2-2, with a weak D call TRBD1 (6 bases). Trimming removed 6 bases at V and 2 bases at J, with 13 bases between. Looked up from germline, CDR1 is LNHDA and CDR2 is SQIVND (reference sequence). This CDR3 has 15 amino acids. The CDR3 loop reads CASRPQGSNTGELFF. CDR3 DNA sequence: TGTGCCAGTAGGCCCCAGGGGAGTAACACCGGGGAGCTGTTTTTT.

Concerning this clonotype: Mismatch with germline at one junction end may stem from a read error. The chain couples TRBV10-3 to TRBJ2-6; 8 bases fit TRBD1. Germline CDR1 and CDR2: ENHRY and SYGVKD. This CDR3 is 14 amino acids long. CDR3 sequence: CASSTRQGPNVLTF. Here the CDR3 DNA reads TGTGCCAGCAGTACCCGACAGGGGCCCAACGTCCTGACTTTC.

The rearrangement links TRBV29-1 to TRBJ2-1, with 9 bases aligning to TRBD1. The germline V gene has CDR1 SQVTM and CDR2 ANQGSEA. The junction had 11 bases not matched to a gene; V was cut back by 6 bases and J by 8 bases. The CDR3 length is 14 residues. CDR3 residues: CSVPPGQGTHEQFF. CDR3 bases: TGCAGCGTCCCGCCCGGACAGGGGACCCATGAGCAGTTCTTC.

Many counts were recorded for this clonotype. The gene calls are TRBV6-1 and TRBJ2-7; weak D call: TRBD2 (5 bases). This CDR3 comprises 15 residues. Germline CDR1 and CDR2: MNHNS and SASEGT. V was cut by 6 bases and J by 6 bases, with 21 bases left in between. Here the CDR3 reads CASSHKADSRSEQYF. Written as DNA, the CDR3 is TGTGCCAGCAGCCATAAAGCGGATTCTAGGTCCGAGCAGTACTTC.

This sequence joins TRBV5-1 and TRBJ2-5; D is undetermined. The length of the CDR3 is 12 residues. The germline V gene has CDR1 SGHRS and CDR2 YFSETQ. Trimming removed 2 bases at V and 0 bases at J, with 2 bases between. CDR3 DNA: TGCGCCAGCAGCTTTGACCAAGAGACCCAGTACTTC. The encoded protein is CASSFDQETQYF.

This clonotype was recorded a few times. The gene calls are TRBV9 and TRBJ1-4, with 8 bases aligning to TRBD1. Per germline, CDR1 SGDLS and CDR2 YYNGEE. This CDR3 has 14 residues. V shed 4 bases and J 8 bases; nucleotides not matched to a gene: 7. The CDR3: CASSQGALREKLFF. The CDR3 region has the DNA TGTGCCAGCAGCCAGGGGGCGTTAAGGGAAAAACTGTTTTTT.

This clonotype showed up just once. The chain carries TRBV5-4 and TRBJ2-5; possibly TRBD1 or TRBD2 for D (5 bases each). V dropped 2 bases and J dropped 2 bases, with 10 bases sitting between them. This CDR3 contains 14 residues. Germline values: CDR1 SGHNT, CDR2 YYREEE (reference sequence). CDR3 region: CASSFRDGQETQYF. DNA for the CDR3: TGTGCCAGCAGCTTCCGGGACGGACAAGAGACCCAGTACTTC. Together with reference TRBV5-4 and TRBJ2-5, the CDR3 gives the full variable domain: ETGVTQSPTHLIKTRGQQVTLRCSSQSGHNTVSWYQQALGQGPQFIFQYYREEENGRGNFPPRFSGLQFPNYSSELNVNALELDDSALYLCASSFRDGQETQYFGPGTRLLVL.